The 15 T cell receptor beta chains below were found in one sample sequenced in a study of vaccination effects on CD4 cells after COVID-19. The method was immunoSEQ multiplex PCR; TCRdb's version includes in-frame clones alone and lacks a portion of them. The repertoire holds 20,000 to 30,000 clones, with about two thirds as singletons. Using viral peptide pools, the ViraFEST assay grew out antigen-specific CD4+ T cells prior to sequencing. Scientists isolated CD4+ T cells after an approximately 9-day culture period ended. People in the vaccine group had not been infected with SARS-CoV-2 before, and their nucleocapsid antibodies were negative. The antigens of these receptors remain unknown. This sample comprised CD4+ T cells from PBMCs cultured with HCoV-OC43 spike peptides, obtained before COVID-19 vaccination. Subset of the sample: HCoV-OC43 spike overlapping peptide pool stimulation. These receptor sequences come from a human donor who received a COVID-19 vaccine.

The chain employs TRBV6-5 and TRBJ1-1; a possible D gene is TRBD1 (5 bases). Per germline, CDR1 MNHEY and CDR2 SVGAGI. Trimming pared 7 bases from V and 3 bases from J, leaving 6 bases between. The CDR3 runs to 11 residues. CDR3 protein: CASIGDTEAFF. The CDR3 DNA reads TGTGCCAGCATAGGGGACACTGAAGCTTTCTTT.

This clone was counted between two and nine times. V is TRBV5-1 and J is TRBJ2-1, with D unresolved. Per germline, CDR1 SGHRS and CDR2 YFSETQ. This CDR3 comprises 13 residues. Trimming pared 5 bases from V and 0 bases from J, leaving 6 bases between. CDR3 sequence: CASSSPSYNEQFF. CDR3 in DNA: TGCGCCAGCAGTTCTCCCTCCTACAATGAGCAGTTCTTC.

This rearrangement joins TRBV23-1 to TRBJ2-5; 12 bases map to TRBD1. TRBV23-1 is marked as an open reading frame, function uncertain. The V gene end was trimmed by 6 bases and the J gene end by 4 bases; junction bases not matched to a gene: 9. This CDR3 contains 16 residues. The CDR3 is CASRPGTGGALETQYF. In DNA, the CDR3 is TGCGCCAGCAGACCAGGGACAGGGGGCGCGTTAGAGACCCAGTACTTC.

V and J are TRBV18 and TRBJ2-7, with D possibly TRBD2 on 5 matching bases. Germline V gene sequence: CDR1 KGHSH, CDR2 LQKENI. CDR3 length: 17 residues. Trimming pared 6 bases from V and 6 bases from J, leaving 27 bases between. Here the CDR3 reads CASSRRTFEKRVPEQYF. In DNA form, the CDR3 reads TGTGCCAGCTCGCGCCGGACTTTCGAGAAGCGTGTCCCCGAGCAGTACTTC.

The chain has TRBV5-4 and TRBJ2-1; D may be TRBD1 (5 bases). Germline V gene lookup returns CDR1 SGHNT and CDR2 YYREEE (reference sequence). The CDR3 contains 17 residues. Trimming left V 5 bases short and J 4 bases short, with 22 bases between. CDR3 in DNA: TGTGCCAGCAGTCCCTCGGGTCTGGCGACAGCTTACAATGAGCAGTTCTTC. It yields the protein CASSPSGLATAYNEQFF.

This chain connects TRBV27 to TRBJ2-2; D is unclear. Between the trimmed V and J ends, which lost 5 bases and 5 bases, there was a span of 12 bases. This CDR3 comprises 14 residues. Looked up from germline, CDR1 is MNHEY and CDR2 is SMNVEV (reference sequence). CDR3 amino acids: CASSPKQQTGELFF. CDR3 sequence (DNA): TGTGCCAGCAGTCCAAAACAGCAGACCGGGGAGCTGTTTTTT.

This clone was observed a handful of times. V and J are TRBV6-5 and TRBJ2-7, with D tentatively TRBD2 (6 bases). The germline CDR1 and CDR2 sequences are MNHEY and SVGAGI. The CDR3 extends over 14 amino acids. Deletions cut 5 bases from V and 2 bases from J, with 13 bases between. The CDR3: CASSPGPGAYEQYF. The CDR3 DNA reads as TGTGCCAGCAGTCCCGGACCGGGAGCCTACGAGCAGTACTTC.

V usage is TRBV5-5 and J usage is TRBJ2-1, with D perhaps TRBD2 (6 bases). The CDR3 is made up of 15 amino acids. Trimming removed 4 bases at V and 0 bases at J, with 11 bases between. In germline, CDR1 is SGHKS, CDR2 YYEKEE (reference sequence). The CDR3 DNA reads TGTGCCAGCAGCCAGGGACTGGGCTCCTACAATGAGCAGTTCTTC. Protein: CASSQGLGSYNEQFF.

V usage is TRBV7-9 and J usage is TRBJ1-1, with 7 bases identical to TRBD1. This CDR3 is built from 13 residues. V lost 4 bases, J lost 4 bases, and 3 bases stayed unmatched. Per germline, CDR1 SEHNR and CDR2 FQNEAQ (reference sequence). CDR3 nucleotides: TGTGCCAGCAGCTCGCAGGGGGGCACTGAAGCTTTCTTT. This translates into CASSSQGGTEAFF.

The chain joins TRBV19 to TRBJ1-3; TRBD1 is a possible D gene (5 bases). CDR1 is LNHDA, CDR2 SQIVND, per germline (reference sequence). The CDR3 is 14 residues long. The V end was cut by 1 base, the J end by 4 bases, with 8 bases between. This CDR3 reads CASSIAAGGNTIYF. The CDR3 region has the DNA TGTGCCAGTAGTATAGCGGCAGGGGGAAACACCATATATTTT.

This clone was detected only once. This chain uses TRBV5-4 with TRBJ2-3; D remains unclear. With 0 bases removed from V and 8 bases from J, the gap between germline ends came to 4 bases. Germline CDR1 reads SGHNT; CDR2 reads YYREEE (reference sequence). This CDR3 has 11 amino acids. The CDR3 region has the DNA TGTGCCAGCAGCTTGGAGAGTACGCAGTATTTT. The encoded protein is CASSLESTQYF.

The chain carries TRBV12-3 or TRBV12-4 and TRBJ1-5; 7 positions agree with TRBD1. Germline trimming cut 6 bases from V and 4 bases from J; bases unmatched to any gene: 3. The CDR3 has 13 amino acids. CDR3 DNA: TGTGCCAGCAGAAGGACAGGTAATCAGCCCCAGCATTTT. It is translated as CASRRTGNQPQHF.

V is TRBV2 and J is TRBJ2-7; tentative D call: TRBD2 (6 bases). V was pared by 7 bases and J by 3 bases, with 10 bases between. This CDR3 comprises 12 residues. Germline CDR1 is SNHLY and CDR2 is FYNNEI. The CDR3 nucleotides are TGTGCCAGCATTGGACTAAACTACGAGCAGTACTTC. Protein sequence: CASIGLNYEQYF.

The chain recombines TRBV5-1 with TRBJ2-2; TRBD2 matches at 14 bases. The CDR3 has 17 amino acids. Germline V gene data show CDR1 as SGHRS and CDR2 as YFSETQ. The trim removed 1 base at V and 7 bases at J, leaving 6 bases unmatched. The CDR3, as DNA: TGCGCCAGCAGCTTGCGACTAGCGGGAGGGCTCGGCGGGGAGCTGTTTTTT. It encodes CASSLRLAGGLGGELFF.

The chain joins TRBV12-3 or TRBV12-4 to TRBJ2-7; TRBD1 matches at 8 bases. The CDR3 covers 13 residues. The junction had 6 bases not matched to a gene; V was cut back by 5 bases and J by 6 bases. CDR3 amino acids: CASSPGQGSEQYF. The CDR3 nucleotides read TGTGCCAGCAGTCCAGGACAGGGAAGCGAGCAGTACTTC.